The 14 T cell receptor beta chains given below trace back to one sample, sequenced in a study of T-cell reconstitution after alpha-beta-depleted transplantation in children. As it was prepared, the TCRbeta library received unique molecular identifiers. TCRdb fed the PCR reads into MiXCR, producing one record per CDR3 protein. Here the sample spans some 500,000 distinct CDR3 sequences, 30% to 35% being singletons. The sample was PBMCs from the stem cell graft donor, taken from the stem cell graft. All receptors come from a human donor who donated a stem cell graft to a child with aplastic anemia.

The chain recombines TRBV7-2 with TRBJ2-5; the match to TRBD2 covers 14 bases. V gave up 5 bases and J gave up 5 bases; unmatched junction bases: 1. The CDR3 spans 14 residues. Looked up from germline, CDR1 is SGHTA and CDR2 is FQGNSA. The CDR3 reads CASSRTSGRETQYF. CDR3 sequence (DNA): TGTGCCAGCAGCAGGACTAGCGGGAGGGAGACCCAGTACTTC.

This clonotype was recorded a few times. This rearrangement joins TRBV6-1 to TRBJ1-1, with D possibly TRBD1 on 6 matching bases. The V end lost 10 bases, the J end lost 0 bases, and 18 bases lay between the germline ends. The CDR3 totals 15 residues. Germline CDR1 reads MNHNS; CDR2 reads SASEGT. The CDR3 reads CANMGGAGVNTEAFF. The CDR3 DNA sequence: TGTGCCAACATGGGGGGGGCCGGAGTGAACACTGAAGCTTTCTTT.

This clonotype has just a few counts. The V gene is TRBV7-9, the J gene TRBJ1-6; 8 bases map to TRBD1. The ends lost 4 bases at V and 10 bases at J; junction bases unmatched: 15. Germline CDR1 SEHNR, CDR2 FQNEAQ (reference sequence). The CDR3 length is 17 residues. The CDR3 DNA reads as TGTGCCAGCAGCTCACCAAACGGACAGGGCCCTAACTCACCCCTCCACTTT. Protein sequence: CASSSPNGQGPNSPLHF.

This sequence joins TRBV6-1 and TRBJ1-2; D unclear. CDR1 MNHNS and CDR2 SASEGT come from the germline V gene. CDR3 size: 12 residues. Trimming shortened V by 1 base and J by 4 bases, and 4 bases separated the two germline ends. The CDR3 loop reads CASSEGVYGYTF. The DNA for the CDR3 is TGTGCCAGCAGTGAAGGGGTCTATGGCTACACCTTC.

The chain is built from TRBV11-3 and TRBJ1-1; the D is unclear. There are 15 residues in the CDR3. V was pared by 5 bases and J by 2 bases, with 15 bases between. Germline V CDR1 and CDR2: SGHNT, YENEEA. The CDR3, as DNA: TGTGCCAGCAGCGGCCGATCGGACTTAAACACTGAAGCTTTCTTT. It translates to CASSGRSDLNTEAFF.

This clonotype was recorded a few times. CDR3 in DNA: TGTGCCAGCAGTTTCTTCGATACGCAGTATTTT. Translated, it gives CASSFFDTQYF. The chain recombines TRBV28 with TRBJ2-3, with no clear D. Trimming stripped 3 bases from V and 6 bases from J, with 4 bases between. The CDR3 length is 11 residues. Looked up from germline, CDR1 is MDHEN and CDR2 is SYDVKM.

V is TRBV20-1 and J is TRBJ2-5; D is possibly TRBD1 (5 bases). V was pared by 6 bases and J by 5 bases, with 19 bases between. There are 14 residues in the CDR3. From germline, CDR1 is DFQATT and CDR2 SNEGSKA (reference sequence). The CDR3 is CSAPNPQGGETQYF. In DNA, the CDR3 is TGCAGTGCCCCTAACCCGCAGGGCGGCGAGACCCAGTACTTC.

The CDR3 spells CASRSIIAGGRTYEQYV. CDR3 DNA: TGTGCCAGCAGGTCGATAATTGCGGGAGGGAGAACCTACGAGCAGTACGTC. The rearrangement uses TRBV6-2 or TRBV6-3 and TRBJ2-7; 9 bases line up with TRBD2. Unmatched junction bases numbered 14, after V lost 6 bases and J lost 2 bases. Per the germline V gene, CDR1 is MNHEY and CDR2 is SVGEGT. This CDR3 spans 17 amino acids.

The chain couples TRBV6-2 or TRBV6-3 to TRBJ2-4; 8 bases are a match to TRBD1. The CDR3 spans 15 residues. Germline values: CDR1 MNHEY, CDR2 SVGEGT. Trimming removed 5 bases from V and 3 bases from J; junction bases left unmatched: 6. The CDR3 loop reads CASSHQGAGKNIQYF. The DNA of the CDR3 is TGTGCCAGCAGTCACCAGGGGGCTGGCAAAAACATTCAGTACTTC.

In its sample, this clonotype was seen once. The rearrangement links TRBV18 to TRBJ1-2, with TRBD1 as a possible D gene (6 bases). V dropped 0 bases and J dropped 5 bases, with 16 bases sitting between them. Germline CDR1 is KGHSH and CDR2 is LQKENI. The CDR3 sequence is 16 residues long. CDR3 nucleotides: TGTGCCAGCTCACCACCGGGGGCCCCGGGGGAATATGGCTACACCTTC. Protein: CASSPPGAPGEYGYTF.

The rearrangement joins TRBV4-3 to TRBJ2-3; 14 bases are a match to TRBD2. V was clipped by 0 bases and J by 3 bases; unmatched bases: 5. The CDR3 runs 18 residues. Germline-derived CDR1 and CDR2 are LGHNA and YSLEER. The CDR3 reads CASSQEGTSGRSTDTQYF. CDR3 DNA: TGCGCCAGCAGCCAAGAAGGGACTAGCGGGAGATCTACAGATACGCAGTATTTT.

This clonotype was observed a few times. This rearrangement joins TRBV29-1 to TRBJ1-1, with 8 nucleotides matching TRBD1. This CDR3 is 12 amino acids long. V gave up 7 bases and J gave up 3 bases; unmatched junction bases: 4. The germline gives CDR1 SQVTM, CDR2 ANQGSEA. In DNA form, the CDR3 reads TGCAGCGCGGGACAGGAGGACACTGAAGCTTTCTTT. Translated: CSAGQEDTEAFF.

The chain links TRBV20-1 to TRBJ1-1, with unresolved D. CDR1 is DFQATT, CDR2 SNEGSKA, per germline (reference sequence). V was shortened by 0 bases and J by 5 bases, with 13 bases between the two germline ends. This CDR3 is built from 14 residues. CDR3: CSARDRSTGTEAFF. The CDR3 DNA follows: TGCAGTGCTAGAGATCGCTCAACCGGGACTGAAGCTTTCTTT.

The rearrangement uses TRBV7-9 and TRBJ1-3; D perhaps matches TRBD1 (6 bases). The CDR3 extends over 13 amino acids. Germline CDR1 SEHNR, CDR2 FQNEAQ (reference sequence). Trimming took 4 bases from V and 6 from J, leaving 10 bases between them. The CDR3 region is CASSSRGQNTIYF. CDR3 DNA sequence: TGTGCCAGCAGCTCTAGGGGACAAAACACCATATATTTT.